These T cell receptor beta chains were read from a single sample in a study of blood T cell repertoires in COVID-19. Method: immunoSEQ multiplex PCR; TCRdb's copy keeps in-frame clones and lacks some. The table has 95,000 to 150,000 clones, 80% to 85% seen once. Material: PBMCs or T cells enriched from blood (not recorded which). The receptors come from a woman aged 30 to 39 who had recovered from COVID-19. Both conserved end residues are part of each CDR3. The D gene is left open where the match is weak. Size values are once, few and many counts, or a class for expanded clones, and some rows have none.

few	16	TRBV30	TRBJ2-2	TRBD2	TGTGCCTGGAGAACCGGACTAGCGGGAGCCACCGGGGAGCTGTTTTTT	CAWRTGLAGATGELFF
NA	16	TRBV6-2/TRBV6-3	TRBJ1-2	NA	TGTGCCAGCAGTCGGGCAGGGCCTAAAATTAACTATGGCTACACCTTC	CASSRAGPKINYGYTF
NA	18	TRBV4-1	TRBJ1-6	TRBD1	TGCGCCAGCAGCCAAGAGGGACAGGCTAGCTCCTATAATTCACCCCTCCACTTT	CASSQEGQASSYNSPLHF
NA	21	TRBV9	TRBJ2-1	TRBD2	TGTGCCAGCAGCCTTAGGGGGACTAGCGGGCAGACTAATCTAAACTACAATGAGCAGTTCTTC	CASSLRGTSGQTNLNYNEQFF
NA	15	TRBV6-1	TRBJ1-6	TRBD1	TGTGCCAGCAGTGGACAGGGGGCGGATAATTCACCCCTCCACTTT	CASSGQGADNSPLHF
NA	15	TRBV2	TRBJ1-5	TRBD1	TGTGCCAGCCACAGGGGCGAATCTGGCAATCAGCCCCAGCATTTT	CASHRGESGNQPQHF
NA	15	TRBV25-1	TRBJ1-2	NA	TGTGCCAGCAGTGAACCCCAGGGAACCACTATTGGCTACACCTTC	CASSEPQGTTIGYTF
NA	18	TRBV3-1/TRBV3-2	TRBJ2-7	TRBD2	TGTGCCAGCAGCCAAGATTCCCCACATAGCGGGACCTTGTACGAGCAGTACTTC	CASSQDSPHSGTLYEQYF
NA	16	TRBV30	TRBJ1-6	NA	TGTGCCTGGAGCTCTGGACAGAGCTCCTATAATTCACCCCTCCACTTT	CAWSSGQSSYNSPLHF
NA	13	TRBV7-6	TRBJ1-1	NA	TGTGCCAGCAGCTCCGCGCCAACAGGGCTGGCTTTCTTT	CASSSAPTGLAFF
NA	16	TRBV5-6	TRBJ1-1	NA	TGTGCCAGCAGCTTGATAGGAGTGACTCAGAACACTGAAGCTTTCTTT	CASSLIGVTQNTEAFF
NA	15	TRBV2	TRBJ1-6	NA	TGTGCCAGCAGTGAAGGGAGTGCCCCTAATTCACCCCTCCACTTT	CASSEGSAPNSPLHF
NA	17	TRBV28	TRBJ1-6	NA	TGTGCCAGCAGTTTAACGGGGTATACAGATTATAATTCACCCCTCCACTTT	CASSLTGYTDYNSPLHF
NA	16	TRBV9	TRBJ2-1	TRBD2	TGTGCCAGCAGCGCCCGACTAGCGGGGAACTACAATGAGCAGTTCTTC	CASSARLAGNYNEQFF
NA	14	TRBV3-1/TRBV3-2	TRBJ2-7	TRBD2	TGTGCCAGCAGCCAAAAAGCGGGAGATTACGAGCAGTACTTC	CASSQKAGDYEQYF
NA	16	TRBV7-2	TRBJ2-3	TRBD2	TGTGCCAGCAGCTTACTAGCGGGAGGCTCCACAGATACGCAGTATTTT	CASSLLAGGSTDTQYF
NA	15	TRBV7-3	TRBJ2-7	TRBD2	TGTGCCAGCAGCTTATTAGCGGGAGGGCCCCACGAGCAGTACTTC	CASSLLAGGPHEQYF
few	16	TRBV6-5	TRBJ2-5	TRBD1	TGTGCCAGCAGTTACTCCGGGACAGGGGCGTTTAAGACCCAGTACTTC	CASSYSGTGAFKTQYF
NA	19	TRBV9	TRBJ2-4	NA	TGTGCCAGCAGCGTGGGATTGGGGCAGACCGCACTAGCCAAAAACATTCAGTACTTC	CASSVGLGQTALAKNIQYF
NA	17	TRBV29-1	TRBJ2-1	TRBD2	TGCAGCGCCCCACTAGCGGGAGGGCCTCAGGTTTACAATGAGCAGTTCTTC	CSAPLAGGPQVYNEQFF
NA	14	TRBV7-2	TRBJ2-1	NA	TGTGCCAGCAGCCCGGGACTCTTCACCAATGAGCAGTTCTTC	CASSPGLFTNEQFF
NA	15	TRBV5-1	TRBJ1-1	TRBD1	TGCGCCAGCAGCTGGGGACAGGGAACGAACACTGAAGCTTTCTTT	CASSWGQGTNTEAFF
NA	15	TRBV25-1	TRBJ2-2	NA	TGTGCCAGCAGCGGCCGGACAGCGATTCCCGGGGAGCTGTTTTTT	CASSGRTAIPGELFF
NA	16	TRBV3-1/TRBV3-2	TRBJ2-3	NA	TGTGCCAGCAGCCGGAGGTCCTCAGCGGGTGCAGATACGCAGTATTTT	CASSRRSSAGADTQYF
NA	14	TRBV2	TRBJ2-3	NA	TGTGCCAGCCTTGTCGGGGGGCTAACAGATACGCAGTATTTT	CASLVGGLTDTQYF
NA	17	TRBV4-3	TRBJ2-3	TRBD2	TGCGCCAGCAGCCAGGATACTAGCGGTACGGCTGCGGATACGCAGTATTTT	CASSQDTSGTAADTQYF
NA	15	TRBV9	TRBJ2-7	TRBD2	TGTGCCAGCAGCGTAGGGGGCGGGAGGGCCTACGAGCAGTACTTC	CASSVGGGRAYEQYF